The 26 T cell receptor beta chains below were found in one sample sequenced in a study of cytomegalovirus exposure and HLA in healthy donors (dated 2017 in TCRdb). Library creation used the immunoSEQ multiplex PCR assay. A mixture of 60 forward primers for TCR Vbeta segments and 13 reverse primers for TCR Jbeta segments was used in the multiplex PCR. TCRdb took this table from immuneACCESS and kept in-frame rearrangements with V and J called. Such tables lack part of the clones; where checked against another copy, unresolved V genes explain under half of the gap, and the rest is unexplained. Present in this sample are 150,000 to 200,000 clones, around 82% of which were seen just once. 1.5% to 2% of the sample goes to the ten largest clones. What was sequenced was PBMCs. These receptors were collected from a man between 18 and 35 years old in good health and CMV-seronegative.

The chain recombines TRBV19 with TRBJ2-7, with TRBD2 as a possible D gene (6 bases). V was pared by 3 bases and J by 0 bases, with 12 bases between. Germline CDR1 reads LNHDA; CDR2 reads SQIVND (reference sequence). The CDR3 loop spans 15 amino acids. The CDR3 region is CASSIAGRGSYEQYF. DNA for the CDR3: TGTGCCAGTAGTATTGCGGGAAGGGGCTCCTACGAGCAGTACTTC.

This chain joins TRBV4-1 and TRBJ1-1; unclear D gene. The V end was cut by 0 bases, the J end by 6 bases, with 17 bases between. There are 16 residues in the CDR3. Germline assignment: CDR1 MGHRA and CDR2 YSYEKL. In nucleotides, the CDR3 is TGCGCCAGCAGCCAAGATCCGATCTCAGCGGGCGCTGAAGCTTTCTTT. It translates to CASSQDPISAGAEAFF.

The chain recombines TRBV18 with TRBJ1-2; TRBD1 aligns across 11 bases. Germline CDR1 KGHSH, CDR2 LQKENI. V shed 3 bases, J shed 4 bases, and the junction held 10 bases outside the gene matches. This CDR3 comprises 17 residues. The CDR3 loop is CASSPRDRGYGSYGYTF. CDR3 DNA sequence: TGTGCCAGCTCACCTCGGGACAGGGGGTATGGTAGCTATGGCTACACCTTC.

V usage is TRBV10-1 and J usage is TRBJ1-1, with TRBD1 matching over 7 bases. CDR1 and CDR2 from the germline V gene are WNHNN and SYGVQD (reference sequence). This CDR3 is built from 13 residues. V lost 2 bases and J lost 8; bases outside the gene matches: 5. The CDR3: CASSETGTAEAFF. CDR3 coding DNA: TGCGCCAGCAGTGAGACCGGGACAGCAGAAGCTTTCTTT.

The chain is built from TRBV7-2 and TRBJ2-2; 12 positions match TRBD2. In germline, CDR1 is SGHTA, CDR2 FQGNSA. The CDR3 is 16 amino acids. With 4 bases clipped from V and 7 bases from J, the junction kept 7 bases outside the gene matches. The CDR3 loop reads CASSYFGLAGIGELFF. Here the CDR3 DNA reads TGTGCCAGCAGCTACTTCGGACTAGCGGGGATCGGGGAGCTGTTTTTT.

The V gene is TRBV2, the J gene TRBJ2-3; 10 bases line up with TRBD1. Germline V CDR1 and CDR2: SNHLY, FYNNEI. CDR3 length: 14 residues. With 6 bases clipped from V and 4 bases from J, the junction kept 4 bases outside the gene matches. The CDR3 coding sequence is TGTGCCAGCAGCCGGGACAGGGGACCAGATACGCAGTATTTT. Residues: CASSRDRGPDTQYF.

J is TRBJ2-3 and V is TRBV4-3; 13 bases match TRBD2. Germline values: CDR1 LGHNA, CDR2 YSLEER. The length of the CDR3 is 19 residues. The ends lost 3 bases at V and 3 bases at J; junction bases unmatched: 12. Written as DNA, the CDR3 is TGCGCCAGCAGCCAGAGACTAGCGGGGGGCCCTAAAGGGACAGATACGCAGTATTTT. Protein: CASSQRLAGGPKGTDTQYF.

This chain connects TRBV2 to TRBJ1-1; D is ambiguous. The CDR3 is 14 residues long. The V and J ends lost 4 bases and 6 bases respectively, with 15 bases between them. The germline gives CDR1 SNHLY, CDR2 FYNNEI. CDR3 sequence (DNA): TGTGCCAGCAGTGGAAGGCGGGGTAGGCCTGAAGCTTTCTTT. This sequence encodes CASSGRRGRPEAFF.

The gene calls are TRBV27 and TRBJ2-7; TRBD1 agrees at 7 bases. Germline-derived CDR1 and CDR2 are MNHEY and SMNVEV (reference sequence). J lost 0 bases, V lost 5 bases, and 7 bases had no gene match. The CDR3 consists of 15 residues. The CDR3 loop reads CASSPRWDSSYEQYF. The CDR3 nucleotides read TGTGCCAGCAGTCCGCGTTGGGACAGCTCCTACGAGCAGTACTTC.

In DNA, the CDR3 is TGTGCCAGCAGCTCCCTTGGGGGCGCTGAAGCTTTCTTT. Protein sequence: CASSSLGGAEAFF. The chain is built from TRBV7-2 and TRBJ1-1, with D maybe TRBD1 (6 bases). Trimming stripped 4 bases from V and 6 bases from J, with 12 bases between. The germline CDR1 and CDR2 sequences are SGHTA and FQGNSA. This CDR3 contains 13 residues.

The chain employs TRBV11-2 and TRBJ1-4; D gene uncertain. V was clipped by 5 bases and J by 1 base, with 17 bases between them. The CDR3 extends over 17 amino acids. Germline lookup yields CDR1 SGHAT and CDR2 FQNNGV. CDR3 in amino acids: CASSPASGLETNEKLFF. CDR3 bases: TGTGCCAGCAGCCCCGCCTCGGGGTTGGAAACTAATGAAAAACTGTTTTTT.

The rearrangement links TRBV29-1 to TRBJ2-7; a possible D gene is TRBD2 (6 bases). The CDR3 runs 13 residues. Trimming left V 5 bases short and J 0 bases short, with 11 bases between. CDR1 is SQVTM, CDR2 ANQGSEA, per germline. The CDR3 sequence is CSVYRDSSYEQYF. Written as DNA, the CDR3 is TGCAGCGTTTACCGGGACTCCTCCTACGAGCAGTACTTC.

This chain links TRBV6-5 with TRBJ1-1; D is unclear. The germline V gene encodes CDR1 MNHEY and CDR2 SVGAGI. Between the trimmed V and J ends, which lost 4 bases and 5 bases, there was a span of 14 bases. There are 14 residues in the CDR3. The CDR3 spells CASSSPFPGTEAFF. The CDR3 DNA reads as TGTGCCAGCAGTTCTCCCTTTCCGGGGACTGAAGCTTTCTTT.

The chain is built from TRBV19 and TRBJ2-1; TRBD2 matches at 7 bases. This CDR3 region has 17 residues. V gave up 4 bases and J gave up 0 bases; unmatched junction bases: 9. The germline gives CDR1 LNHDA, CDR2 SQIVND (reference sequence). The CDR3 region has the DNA TGTGCCAGTAGTAGGTCTAGCGGTGATAGCTCCTACAATGAGCAGTTCTTC. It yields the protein CASSRSSGDSSYNEQFF.

The CDR3 sequence: CASSLSTGANQPQHF. DNA of the CDR3: TGTGCCAGCAGTCTAAGCACAGGGGCGAATCAGCCCCAGCATTTT. The V gene is TRBV6-5, the J gene TRBJ1-5; the match to TRBD1 covers 7 bases. There are 15 residues in the CDR3. J lost 4 bases, V lost 5 bases, and 8 bases had no gene match. The germline gives CDR1 MNHEY, CDR2 SVGAGI.

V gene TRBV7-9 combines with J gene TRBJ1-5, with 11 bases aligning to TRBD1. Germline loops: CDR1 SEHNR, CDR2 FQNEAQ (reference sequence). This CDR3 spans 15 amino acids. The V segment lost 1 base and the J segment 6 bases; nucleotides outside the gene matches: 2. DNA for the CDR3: TGTGCCAGCAGCTTAGGGGACAGGGGGGGTCAGCCCCAGCATTTT. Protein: CASSLGDRGGQPQHF.

This CDR3 is CASSLRTVAYEQYF. The CDR3 DNA is TGTGCCAGCAGCTTGAGGACAGTGGCCTACGAGCAGTACTTC. The V gene is TRBV5-5, the J gene TRBJ2-7; D perhaps matches TRBD1 (6 bases). Germline V gene data show CDR1 as SGHKS and CDR2 as YYEKEE (reference sequence). The V and J ends lost 1 base and 2 bases respectively, with 10 bases between them. The CDR3 consists of 14 residues.

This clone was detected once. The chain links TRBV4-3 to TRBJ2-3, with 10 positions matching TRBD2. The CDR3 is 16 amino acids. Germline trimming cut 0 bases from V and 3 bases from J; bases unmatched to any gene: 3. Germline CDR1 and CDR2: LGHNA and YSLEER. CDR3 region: CASSQDASGSTDTQYF. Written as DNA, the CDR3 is TGCGCCAGCAGCCAAGACGCTAGCGGGAGTACAGATACGCAGTATTTT.

The CDR3 spells CASSFSKTRGRGPNYGYTF. In DNA, the CDR3 is TGTGCCAGCAGTTTTTCGAAAACCAGGGGACGAGGACCAAACTATGGCTACACCTTC. The rearrangement joins TRBV28 to TRBJ1-2; TRBD1 is a possible D gene (6 bases). The CDR3 extends over 19 amino acids. Per the germline V gene, CDR1 is MDHEN and CDR2 is SYDVKM. The V gene lost 3 bases and the J gene lost 2 bases, with 25 bases spanning the gap.

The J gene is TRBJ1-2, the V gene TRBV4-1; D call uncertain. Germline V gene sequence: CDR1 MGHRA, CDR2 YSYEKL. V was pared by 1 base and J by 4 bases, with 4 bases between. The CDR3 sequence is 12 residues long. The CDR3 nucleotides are TGCGCCAGCAGCCAAGTCTCCTATGGCTACACCTTC. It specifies CASSQVSYGYTF.

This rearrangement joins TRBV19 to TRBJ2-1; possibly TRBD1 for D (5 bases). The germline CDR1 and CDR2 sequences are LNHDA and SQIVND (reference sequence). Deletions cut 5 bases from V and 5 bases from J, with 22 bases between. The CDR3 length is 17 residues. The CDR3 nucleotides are TGTGCCAGTAGTCCGATCACATGGGCAGGGTCAAACAATGAGCAGTTCTTC. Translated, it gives CASSPITWAGSNNEQFF.

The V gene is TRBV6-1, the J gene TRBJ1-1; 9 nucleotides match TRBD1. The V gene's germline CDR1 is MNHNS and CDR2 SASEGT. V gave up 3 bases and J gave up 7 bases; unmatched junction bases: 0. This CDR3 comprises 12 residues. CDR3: CASSETGGEAFF. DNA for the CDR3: TGTGCCAGCAGTGAGACAGGGGGTGAAGCTTTCTTT.

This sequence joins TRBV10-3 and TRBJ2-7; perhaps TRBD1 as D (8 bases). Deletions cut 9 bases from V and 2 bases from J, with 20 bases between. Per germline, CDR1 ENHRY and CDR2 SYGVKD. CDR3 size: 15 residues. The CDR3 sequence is CAIREGGTGTYEQYF. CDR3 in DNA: TGTGCCATTAGGGAGGGGGGGACAGGAACCTACGAGCAGTACTTC.

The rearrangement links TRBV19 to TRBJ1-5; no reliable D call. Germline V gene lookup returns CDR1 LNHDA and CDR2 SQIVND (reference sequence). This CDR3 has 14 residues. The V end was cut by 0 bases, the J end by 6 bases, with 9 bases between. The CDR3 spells CASSIEADRQPQHF. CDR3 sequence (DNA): TGTGCCAGTAGTATAGAGGCGGATCGTCAGCCCCAGCATTTT.

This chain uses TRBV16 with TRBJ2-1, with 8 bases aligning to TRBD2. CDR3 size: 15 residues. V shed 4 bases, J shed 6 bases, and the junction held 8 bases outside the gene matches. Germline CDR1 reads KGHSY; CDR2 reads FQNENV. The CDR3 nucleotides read TGTGCCAGCAGCCTGGGCGGGAGCGGGAGCAATGAGCAGTTCTTC. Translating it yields CASSLGGSGSNEQFF.

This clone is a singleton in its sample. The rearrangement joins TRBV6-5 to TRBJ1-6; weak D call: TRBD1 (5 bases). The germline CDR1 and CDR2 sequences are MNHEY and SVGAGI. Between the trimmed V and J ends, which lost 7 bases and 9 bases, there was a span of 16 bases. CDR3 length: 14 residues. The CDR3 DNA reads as TGTGCCAGCACCTCGACAGAGGCGACTTCACCCCTCCACTTT. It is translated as CASTSTEATSPLHF.